The 14 T cell receptor beta chains in this list originate from one sample, sequenced in a study of blood T cell repertoires in COVID-19. Sequencing was performed with immunoSEQ multiplex PCR; in TCRdb, only in-frame clones are kept and a portion is missing. The sample yields about 84,000 clones, about four fifths seen once. The sequencing input was peripheral blood. These receptors were collected from a woman over 75 with acute or convalescent COVID-19.

The sample holds a few counts of this clone. This chain uses TRBV9 with TRBJ1-2; 7 bases align to TRBD1. The germline CDR1 and CDR2 sequences are SGDLS and YYNGEE. The CDR3 consists of 14 residues. The V segment lost 1 base and the J segment 6 bases; nucleotides outside the gene matches: 6. The CDR3 reads CASSVTGDGNGYTF. The CDR3 nucleotides read TGTGCCAGCAGCGTAACAGGGGACGGGAATGGCTACACCTTC.

The chain has TRBV6-5 and TRBJ1-2; 7 nucleotides align to TRBD1. This CDR3 comprises 13 residues. The germline CDR1 and CDR2 sequences are MNHEY and SVGAGI. J gave up 6 bases and V 6 bases, and 7 bases lay outside the gene matches. The CDR3 spells CASRLDREDGYTF. In DNA form, the CDR3 reads TGTGCCAGCAGATTAGACAGGGAGGATGGCTACACCTTC.

The chain is built from TRBV6-5 and TRBJ2-1; D possibly corresponds to TRBD1 (6 bases). This CDR3 comprises 13 residues. The germline V gene has CDR1 MNHEY and CDR2 SVGAGI. Trimming stripped 5 bases from V and 6 bases from J, with 11 bases between. CDR3 sequence: CASSPTGSNEQFF. The CDR3 DNA sequence: TGTGCCAGCAGTCCTACAGGGAGCAATGAGCAGTTCTTC.

This clone occurred once. This rearrangement joins TRBV12-3 or TRBV12-4 to TRBJ1-4; the D gene is possibly TRBD1 (5 bases). CDR3 length: 13 residues. Trimming took off 8 bases at V and 5 bases at J, with 12 bases between the two ends. This CDR3 is CASQGQGNEKLFF. The CDR3 DNA reads TGTGCCAGCCAAGGGCAGGGCAATGAAAAACTGTTTTTT.

The J gene is TRBJ1-6, the V gene TRBV9, with 7 positions matching TRBD1. CDR1 is SGDLS and CDR2 is YYNGEE in the germline V gene. The CDR3 runs 17 residues. Trimming took 0 bases from V and 5 from J; bases not matched to a gene: 8. Written as DNA, the CDR3 is TGTGCCAGCAGCGTAGCGGGCGGAGGGACAGATAATTCACCCCTCCACTTT. Residues: CASSVAGGGTDNSPLHF.

The chain has TRBV7-2 and TRBJ2-7, with a weak D call TRBD2 (6 bases). V was trimmed by 6 bases and J by 4 bases, leaving 16 bases between them. Germline values: CDR1 SGHTA, CDR2 FQGNSA. This CDR3 is built from 14 residues. The CDR3 reads CASSPAGFGYEQYF. CDR3 bases: TGTGCCAGCAGTCCGGCGGGGTTCGGGTACGAGCAGTACTTC. Full variable domain (remainder filled in from reference TRBV7-2 and TRBJ2-7): GAGVSQSPSNKVTEKGKDVELRCDPISGHTALYWYRQSLGQGLEFLIYFQGNSAPDKSGLPSDRFSAERTGGSVSTLTIQRTQQEDSAVYLCASSPAGFGYEQYFGPGTRLTVT.

The chain uses TRBV28 and TRBJ1-1, with a possible D match to TRBD1 (5 bases). V was clipped by 7 bases and J by 10 bases, with 16 bases between them. Looked up from germline, CDR1 is MDHEN and CDR2 is SYDVKM. The CDR3 is made up of 12 amino acids. In DNA, the CDR3 is TGTGCCAGCAACCGCGGGGCAGTTGCAGCTTTCTTT. Its translation: CASNRGAVAAFF.

The genes are TRBV19 and TRBJ2-3, with D perhaps matching TRBD2 (6 bases). In germline, CDR1 is LNHDA, CDR2 SQIVND (reference sequence). The germline V and J ends were trimmed by 1 base and 0 bases, with 8 bases remaining between them. The CDR3 length is 15 residues. The CDR3 spells CASSIGTKSTDTQYF. Written as DNA, the CDR3 is TGTGCCAGTAGTATAGGGACTAAGAGCACAGATACGCAGTATTTT.

The chain carries TRBV3-1 (or the pseudogene TRBV3-2) and TRBJ2-1; 8 bases are shared with TRBD2. Germline CDR1 and CDR2: LGHDT and YNNKEL (reference sequence). The junction had 8 bases not matched to a gene; V was cut back by 0 bases and J by 13 bases. This CDR3 region has 14 residues. In nucleotides, the CDR3 is TGTGCCAGCAGCCAAGATAGTAGCGGGGTGGGACAGTTCTTC. Residues: CASSQDSSGVGQFF.

The chain combines TRBV28 with TRBJ1-5; TRBD1 matches at 9 bases. In germline, CDR1 is MDHEN, CDR2 SYDVKM. V was pared by 6 bases and J by 4 bases, with 7 bases of the junction left unmatched. CDR3 size: 15 residues. The CDR3 DNA reads as TGTGCCAGCAGGGCCCCCGGGACAGGGAATCAGCCCCAGCATTTT. This codes for CASRAPGTGNQPQHF.

The chain joins TRBV7-3 to TRBJ2-2, with D possibly being TRBD1 (5 bases). The CDR3 is 15 residues long. V shed 2 bases and J shed 1 base, with 8 bases lying between them. Germline CDR1 SGHTA, CDR2 FQGTGA. CDR3 loop: CASSLLGQNTGELFF. The DNA of the CDR3 is TGTGCCAGCAGCTTACTTGGACAGAACACCGGGGAGCTGTTTTTT.

The chain links TRBV3-1 (or the pseudogene TRBV3-2) to TRBJ2-3, with TRBD2 matching 12 bases. This CDR3 spans 19 amino acids. Trimming took 0 bases from V and 4 from J; bases not matched to a gene: 11. The germline V gene has CDR1 LGHDT and CDR2 YNNKEL (reference sequence). For the CDR3, the DNA is TGTGCCAGCAGCCAAGATTTTGCTAGCGGGGGGGCCGACGCAGATACGCAGTATTTT. This gives the protein CASSQDFASGGADADTQYF.

The count of this clone is one. This sequence joins TRBV2 and TRBJ1-2; D possibly corresponds to TRBD1 (6 bases). This CDR3 has 16 residues. Trimming cost V 2 bases and J 1 base, with 14 bases left between them. Per the germline V gene, CDR1 is SNHLY and CDR2 is FYNNEI. The CDR3 reads CASSERAGENNYGYTF. The CDR3 DNA reads as TGTGCCAGCAGTGAACGGGCAGGGGAGAATAACTATGGCTACACCTTC.

This chain joins TRBV19 and TRBJ2-2, with D perhaps matching TRBD2 (6 bases). Germline CDR1 LNHDA, CDR2 SQIVND (reference sequence). Trimming cost V 5 bases and J 4 bases, with 14 bases left between them. The CDR3 is 15 amino acids. CDR3 sequence: CASSPLLTSTGELFF. In DNA, the CDR3 is TGTGCCAGTAGTCCCCTTTTGACTAGCACCGGGGAGCTGTTTTTT.